Listed here are 3 T cell receptor beta chains from one sample, sequenced in a study of fetal regulatory T cell absence and autoimmunity. Libraries were prepared by immunoSEQ multiplex PCR; TCRdb keeps only in-frame clonotypes and omits some of them. The repertoire holds around 100,000 clones, with approximately 79% as singletons. The specimen was pancreas tissue. The receptors were sampled from a male donor with IPEX syndrome.

The J gene is TRBJ2-5, the V gene TRBV7-2; D ambiguous. Germline CDR1 reads SGHTA; CDR2 reads FQGNSA. The CDR3 is made up of 15 amino acids. Deletions cut 0 bases from V and 0 bases from J, with 8 bases between. The CDR3, as DNA: TGTGCCAGCAGCTTAGCGGGCCCGTACCAAGAGACCCAGTACTTC. Protein sequence: CASSLAGPYQETQYF.

The chain carries TRBV15 and TRBJ1-3, with TRBD1 matching over 8 bases. Germline V CDR1 and CDR2: LNHNV, YYDKDF (reference sequence). The CDR3 is 15 amino acids. V was pared by 0 bases and J by 4 bases, with 2 bases of the junction left unmatched. The CDR3 reads CATSRDWDRGNTIYF. The DNA for the CDR3 is TGTGCCACCAGCAGAGATTGGGACAGGGGAAACACCATATATTTT.

The rearrangement links TRBV10-3 to TRBJ2-7; D unclear. Germline V gene sequence: CDR1 ENHRY, CDR2 SYGVKD. V lost 0 bases and J 6 bases, leaving 6 bases between the germline ends. This CDR3 contains 12 residues. The DNA for the CDR3 is TGTGCCATCAGTGAGTCGGAAGGCGAGCAGTACTTC. This codes for CAISESEGEQYF.